The sequence of this T cell receptor (beta chain) was determined in a study of blood T cell repertoires in COVID-19. Turning to the study itself: There were acute and convalescent COVID-19 samples, and they came from the United States, Italy and Spain. The analysed material was cDNA or gDNA that came from T cells, B-cell-depleted T cells, or PBMCs.

As originally analysed: It was from reference gene primer amplification that nucleated cell counts were estimated. Using immunoSEQ multiplex PCR, the repertoire was profiled, and TCRdb retains in-frame clones only, with some absent. For V, J and clone size, that table is used; D and trimming come from the DNA. The sample comprises 90,000 to 100,000 clones, approximately 86% of which are singletons, and around 12% rests with the top ten. The trim removed 6 bases at V and 7 bases at J, leaving 8 bases unmatched. Germline V lookup: CDR1 MDHEN, CDR2 SYDVKM. There are 14 residues in the CDR3. This clonotype was obtained from a human donor in a cohort sampled during active COVID-19. The sample was peripheral blood. The chain uses TRBV28 and TRBJ2-1, with 8 positions matching TRBD1. DNA of the CDR3: TGTGCCAGCAGAATGGGACAGGTTAGGAATGAGCAGTTCTTC. Translation gives CASRMGQVRNEQFF.